The 26 T cell receptor beta chains in this list originate from one sample, sequenced in a study of control samples from healthy donors and cancer patients. This table comes from immunoSEQ multiplex PCR, and its TCRdb copy is limited to in-frame clones, with some not included. The top ten clones hold about 9.9% of a sample with tens of thousands of clones, 89% of them seen once. Source material: PBMCs. The receptors were gathered from a woman in her 50s with colorectal cancer.

CDR3 in amino acids: CASSLSIGELFF. The CDR3 region has the DNA TGTGCCAGCAGTTTAAGTATCGGGGAGCTGTTTTTT. The gene calls are TRBV27 and TRBJ2-2; D is ambiguous. The germline gives CDR1 MNHEY, CDR2 SMNVEV (reference sequence). This CDR3 region has 12 residues. V dropped 2 bases and J dropped 7 bases, with 5 bases sitting between them.

The chain combines TRBV10-3 with TRBJ2-2; 11 bases fit TRBD2. The trim removed 3 bases at V and 7 bases at J, leaving 7 bases unmatched. This CDR3 has 16 amino acids. CDR1 is ENHRY and CDR2 is SYGVKD in the germline V gene. For the CDR3, the DNA is TGTGCCATCAGTGACCTTAGCGGGGGGGCTAACGGGGAGCTGTTTTTT. Translation gives CAISDLSGGANGELFF.

The gene calls are TRBV6-5 and TRBJ1-6; D might be TRBD1 (6 bases). CDR1 and CDR2 from the germline V gene are MNHEY and SVGAGI. This CDR3 has 15 residues. Trimming left V 4 bases short and J 3 bases short, with 10 bases between. CDR3: CASSSGTHYNSPLHF. The CDR3 DNA reads TGTGCCAGCAGTTCCGGGACACACTATAATTCACCCCTCCACTTT.

The rearrangement uses TRBV6-2 or TRBV6-3 and TRBJ1-3; 8 bases align to TRBD1. Per germline, CDR1 MNHEY and CDR2 SVGEGT. J gave up 3 bases and V 6 bases, and 10 bases lay outside the gene matches. The CDR3 sequence is 16 residues long. The CDR3 protein is CASSPITGGRGNTIYF. In DNA, the CDR3 is TGTGCCAGCAGCCCTATCACAGGGGGACGTGGAAACACCATATATTTT.

This clone has more than one count but fewer than ten. The rearrangement joins TRBV19 to TRBJ1-2, with 9 bases that match TRBD1. CDR3 length equals 16 residues. CDR1 is LNHDA and CDR2 is SQIVND in the germline V gene (reference sequence). V lost 3 bases to trimming and J lost 7 bases; unmatched junction nucleotides: 12. The CDR3 DNA reads TGTGCCAGTAGTATTGGGACAGGGTCTCGATCTCGTGGCTACACCTTC. Translated: CASSIGTGSRSRGYTF.

The V call is TRBV5-4, the J call TRBJ1-2, with TRBD1 as a possible D gene (6 bases). Germline V gene lookup returns CDR1 SGHNT and CDR2 YYREEE (reference sequence). The length of the CDR3 is 12 residues. Trimming removed 4 bases at V and 6 bases at J, with 10 bases between. CDR3 bases: TGTGCCAGCAGCCAAGGGGGGAATGGCTACACCTTC. It yields the protein CASSQGGNGYTF.

This sequence joins TRBV5-6 and TRBJ2-5; possibly TRBD1 for D (5 bases). Germline-derived CDR1 and CDR2 are SGHDT and YYEEEE. CDR3 length equals 12 residues. Between the trimmed V and J ends, which lost 4 bases and 7 bases, there was a span of 11 bases. CDR3 region: CASSQGSGTQYF. The CDR3 DNA follows: TGTGCCAGCAGCCAGGGTTCGGGGACCCAGTACTTC.

The chain has TRBV4-3 and TRBJ1-2; D is uncertain. The CDR3 has 13 amino acids. Germline CDR1 and CDR2: LGHNA and YSLEER. With 3 bases removed from V and 7 bases from J, the gap between germline ends came to 12 bases. DNA for the CDR3: TGCGCCAGCAGCCAGTGGGTGGGGAGTGGCTACACCTTC. Encoded protein: CASSQWVGSGYTF.

This clone showed up just a few times. The chain combines TRBV3-1 (or the pseudogene TRBV3-2) with TRBJ1-5; D is ambiguous. Germline CDR1 reads LGHDT; CDR2 reads YNNKEL (reference sequence). Trimming stripped 1 base from V and 4 bases from J, with 8 bases between. The CDR3 extends over 14 amino acids. The CDR3 DNA sequence: TGTGCCAGCAGCCAAGCGGGCTATAATCAGCCCCAGCATTTT. As protein: CASSQAGYNQPQHF.

This clone has more than one count but fewer than ten. The CDR3 here is CASSPPRTGGSSDTQYF. The CDR3 DNA follows: TGTGCCAGCAGCCCACCCAGGACAGGGGGGAGCTCAGATACGCAGTATTTT. V gene TRBV3-1 (or the pseudogene TRBV3-2) combines with J gene TRBJ2-3; 10 positions agree with TRBD1. The germline V gene has CDR1 LGHDT and CDR2 YNNKEL (reference sequence). Germline trimming cut 4 bases from V and 4 bases from J; bases unmatched to any gene: 11. The CDR3 loop spans 17 amino acids.

The chain recombines TRBV5-1 with TRBJ1-1; maybe TRBD1 (5 bases). There are 14 residues in the CDR3. V dropped 0 bases and J dropped 5 bases, with 11 bases sitting between them. The V gene's germline CDR1 is SGHRS and CDR2 YFSETQ. CDR3 amino acids: CASSLADGGTEAFF. In DNA form, the CDR3 reads TGCGCCAGCAGCTTGGCCGACGGGGGGACTGAAGCTTTCTTT.

This chain joins TRBV4-3 and TRBJ1-1; D call uncertain. V was clipped by 4 bases and J by 3 bases, with 6 bases between them. Germline CDR1 is LGHNA and CDR2 is YSLEER. The CDR3 runs 12 residues. CDR3 nucleotides: TGCGCCAGCAGCCTGGGGTACACTGAAGCTTTCTTT. Translated: CASSLGYTEAFF.

The rearrangement joins TRBV5-1 to TRBJ2-3, with D possibly called TRBD1 or TRBD2 (5 bases each). The CDR3 covers 14 residues. Trimming pared 0 bases from V and 0 bases from J, leaving 5 bases between. Germline-derived CDR1 and CDR2 are SGHRS and YFSETQ. The CDR3 region has the DNA TGCGCCAGCAGCTTGGGGGACAGCACAGATACGCAGTATTTT. Translation gives CASSLGDSTDTQYF.

The chain uses TRBV28 and TRBJ2-7, with D maybe TRBD1 (6 bases). Germline V CDR1 and CDR2: MDHEN, SYDVKM. Trimming cost V 6 bases and J 1 base, with 13 bases left between them. The CDR3 has 14 residues. The CDR3 sequence: CASRRGIGSYEQYV. In nucleotides, the CDR3 is TGTGCCAGCAGGAGGGGGATAGGGTCCTACGAGCAGTACGTC.

The chain uses TRBV5-6 and TRBJ2-3; no firm D call. The germline V gene encodes CDR1 SGHDT and CDR2 YYEEEE. V was trimmed by 5 bases and J by 1 base, leaving 11 bases between them. The CDR3 has 14 amino acids. The chain's CDR3 is CASSVWAGTDTQYF. The CDR3 nucleotides are TGTGCCAGCAGTGTGTGGGCGGGCACAGATACGCAGTATTTT.

This clone was counted only a few times. This chain connects TRBV5-1 to TRBJ2-1; TRBD1 is a possible D gene (6 bases). CDR3 length: 16 amino acids. CDR1 SGHRS and CDR2 YFSETQ come from the germline V gene. Trimming took off 4 bases at V and 0 bases at J, with 14 bases between the two ends. The CDR3 reads CASSSRQASSYNEQFF. As DNA, the CDR3 is TGCGCCAGCAGCAGTAGACAGGCCAGCTCCTACAATGAGCAGTTCTTC.

The CDR3 region is CASSRPISGGPLEAQYF. As DNA, the CDR3 is TGTGCCAGCAGCCGGCCGATTAGCGGGGGGCCGTTGGAGGCGCAGTATTTT. This chain connects TRBV5-8 to TRBJ2-3, with 10 nucleotides matching TRBD2. J was trimmed by 10 bases and V by 4 bases; bases with no gene match: 18. The CDR3 runs to 17 residues. Germline values: CDR1 SGHTS, CDR2 YDEGEE.

V is TRBV23-1 and J is TRBJ2-5, with D perhaps TRBD1 (6 bases). TRBV23-1 is annotated as an ORF whose role is uncertain. The CDR3 contains 15 residues. V lost 2 bases to trimming and J lost 1 base, with 11 bases between them. The CDR3: CASSQPDRSQETQYF. As DNA, the CDR3 is TGCGCCAGCAGTCAACCCGACAGGAGCCAAGAGACCCAGTACTTC.

The J gene is TRBJ1-5, the V gene TRBV12-5, with TRBD1 matching over 7 bases. The CDR3 is 16 residues long. The germline V gene encodes CDR1 LGHNT and CDR2 FRNRAP. Trimming cost V 4 bases and J 1 base; bases outside gene matches: 7. In DNA, the CDR3 is TGTGCTAGTGGTTCCCCGGCAGGGGGAAGCAATCAGCCCCAGCATTTT. Its protein is CASGSPAGGSNQPQHF.

This clone has just one count. This chain connects TRBV7-3 to TRBJ2-5; possible D gene TRBD2, 5 bases. Germline V gives CDR1 SGHTA, CDR2 FQGTGA. Trimming removed 1 base at V and 2 bases at J, with 11 bases between. The CDR3 covers 15 residues. The CDR3 DNA is TGTGCCAGCAGCTTAAACGGACTGGAACAAGAGACCCAGTACTTC. Amino acid sequence: CASSLNGLEQETQYF.

The V call is TRBV18, the J call TRBJ1-1; TRBD1 might be the D (6 bases). Per germline, CDR1 KGHSH and CDR2 LQKENI. The length of the CDR3 is 14 residues. The V end was cut by 6 bases, the J end by 2 bases, with 13 bases between. The CDR3 region is CASSGGGGNTEAFF. The CDR3 nucleotides are TGTGCCAGCTCCGGAGGGGGGGGAAACACTGAAGCTTTCTTT.

V is TRBV28 and J is TRBJ2-7, with D possibly called TRBD1 or TRBD2 (5 bases each). The germline V and J ends were trimmed by 5 bases and 3 bases, with 11 bases remaining between them. Per the germline V gene, CDR1 is MDHEN and CDR2 is SYDVKM. The CDR3 sequence is 13 residues long. The CDR3 reads CASSIGDGYEQYV. The CDR3 region has the DNA TGTGCCAGCAGTATCGGGGACGGCTACGAGCAGTACGTC.

The chain couples TRBV7-2 to TRBJ2-1, with D maybe TRBD2 (7 bases). The CDR3 has 14 amino acids. In germline, CDR1 is SGHTA, CDR2 FQGNSA. V dropped 5 bases and J dropped 9 bases, with 17 bases sitting between them. The CDR3 nucleotides are TGTGCCAGCAGCCCTAGTCGGGGGGCCGGTGAGCAGTTCTTC. It encodes CASSPSRGAGEQFF.

J is TRBJ1-2 and V is TRBV6-2 or TRBV6-3; D gene unclear. Germline CDR1 and CDR2: MNHEY and SVGEGT. V shed 2 bases and J shed 2 bases, with 9 bases lying between them. The CDR3 is 14 amino acids. CDR3 region: CASSYVRGNYGYTF. The CDR3 DNA sequence: TGTGCCAGCAGTTACGTCCGGGGAAACTATGGCTACACCTTC.

This rearrangement joins TRBV6-5 to TRBJ2-5, with TRBD1 matching over 9 bases. Trimming took 4 bases from V and 5 from J; bases not matched to a gene: 11. Germline V gene data show CDR1 as MNHEY and CDR2 as SVGAGI. CDR3 length equals 16 residues. CDR3 sequence reads: CASSFSYRGRGETQYF. CDR3 nucleotides: TGTGCCAGCAGTTTTTCCTACAGGGGGCGGGGGGAGACCCAGTACTTC.

This chain joins TRBV19 and TRBJ1-2, with 7 bases identical to TRBD1. In germline, CDR1 is LNHDA, CDR2 SQIVND (reference sequence). The CDR3 totals 15 residues. Trimming at V came to 6 bases and at J to 1 base, leaving 8 bases not matched to a gene. The chain's CDR3 is CASSPQGIVNYGYTF. The CDR3 DNA sequence: TGTGCCAGTAGCCCACAGGGGATCGTTAACTATGGCTACACCTTC.